This TCR beta chain was captured in a study of blood T cell repertoires in COVID-19. Germline V gene data show CDR1 as SGHRS and CDR2 as YFSETQ. Trimming shortened V by 5 bases and J by 3 bases, and 5 bases separated the two germline ends. The CDR3 runs 11 residues. Libraries were prepared by immunoSEQ multiplex PCR; TCRdb keeps only in-frame clonotypes and omits some of them. The sample consists of some 30,000 clones, around nine tenths of them appearing once. The clonotype originates from a woman aged 70-85 years with active COVID-19. The chain is built from TRBV5-1 and TRBJ1-1, with D tentatively TRBD1 (5 bases). The sample was peripheral blood. CDR3 amino acids: CASRGDTEAFF. As DNA, the CDR3 is TGCGCCAGCAGAGGGGACACTGAAGCTTTCTTT.